This T cell receptor (beta chain) was documented in a study of radiation and T cells in renal cell carcinoma. Study outcomes and limitations: No pretreatment tumor biopsies were available for baseline clonotypes.

Remarks on this clone: Its antigen is unidentified.

Assay used: immunoSEQ multiplex PCR; TCRdb lists only in-frame clones, some missing. The repertoire holds tens of thousands of clones, around 76% seen once, with about 6.8% in the top ten. The ends were cut back, 3 bases at V and 0 bases at J, with 4 bases in the middle. This CDR3 region has 14 residues. Germline V gene data show CDR1 as SGHRS and CDR2 as YFSETQ. As to time point: blood 2 weeks post-SBRT. Indicated treatment: 15 Gy SBRT to primary tumor, nephrectomy 4 weeks later. Serial blood draws occurred at baseline and 2 and 4 weeks post-SBRT. This renal cell carcinoma was of the clear cell type. This sequence was found in a man aged 60 to 75 with renal cell carcinoma. The genes are TRBV5-1 and TRBJ2-6; D uncertain. The source was blood, collected from a patient whose treatment included radiotherapy and nephrectomy. This CDR3 reads CASSYISGANVLTF. In nucleotides, the CDR3 is TGCGCCAGCAGCTACATCTCTGGGGCCAACGTCCTGACTTTC.